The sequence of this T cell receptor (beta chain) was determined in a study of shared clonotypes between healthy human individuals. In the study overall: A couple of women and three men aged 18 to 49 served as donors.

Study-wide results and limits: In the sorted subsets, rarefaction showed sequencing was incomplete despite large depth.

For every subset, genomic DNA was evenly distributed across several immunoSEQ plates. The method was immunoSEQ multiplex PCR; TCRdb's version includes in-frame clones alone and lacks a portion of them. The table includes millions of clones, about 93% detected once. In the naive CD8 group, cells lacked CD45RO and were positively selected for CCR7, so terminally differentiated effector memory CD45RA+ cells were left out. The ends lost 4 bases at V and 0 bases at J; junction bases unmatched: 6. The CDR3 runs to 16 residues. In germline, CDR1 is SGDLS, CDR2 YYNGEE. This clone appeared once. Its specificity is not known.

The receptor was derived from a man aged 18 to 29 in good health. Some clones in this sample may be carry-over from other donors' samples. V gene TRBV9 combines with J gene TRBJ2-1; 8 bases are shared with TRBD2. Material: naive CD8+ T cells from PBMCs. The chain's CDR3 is CASSISGTSSYNEQFF. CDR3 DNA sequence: TGTGCCAGCAGCATATCCGGGACTAGCTCCTACAATGAGCAGTTCTTC.